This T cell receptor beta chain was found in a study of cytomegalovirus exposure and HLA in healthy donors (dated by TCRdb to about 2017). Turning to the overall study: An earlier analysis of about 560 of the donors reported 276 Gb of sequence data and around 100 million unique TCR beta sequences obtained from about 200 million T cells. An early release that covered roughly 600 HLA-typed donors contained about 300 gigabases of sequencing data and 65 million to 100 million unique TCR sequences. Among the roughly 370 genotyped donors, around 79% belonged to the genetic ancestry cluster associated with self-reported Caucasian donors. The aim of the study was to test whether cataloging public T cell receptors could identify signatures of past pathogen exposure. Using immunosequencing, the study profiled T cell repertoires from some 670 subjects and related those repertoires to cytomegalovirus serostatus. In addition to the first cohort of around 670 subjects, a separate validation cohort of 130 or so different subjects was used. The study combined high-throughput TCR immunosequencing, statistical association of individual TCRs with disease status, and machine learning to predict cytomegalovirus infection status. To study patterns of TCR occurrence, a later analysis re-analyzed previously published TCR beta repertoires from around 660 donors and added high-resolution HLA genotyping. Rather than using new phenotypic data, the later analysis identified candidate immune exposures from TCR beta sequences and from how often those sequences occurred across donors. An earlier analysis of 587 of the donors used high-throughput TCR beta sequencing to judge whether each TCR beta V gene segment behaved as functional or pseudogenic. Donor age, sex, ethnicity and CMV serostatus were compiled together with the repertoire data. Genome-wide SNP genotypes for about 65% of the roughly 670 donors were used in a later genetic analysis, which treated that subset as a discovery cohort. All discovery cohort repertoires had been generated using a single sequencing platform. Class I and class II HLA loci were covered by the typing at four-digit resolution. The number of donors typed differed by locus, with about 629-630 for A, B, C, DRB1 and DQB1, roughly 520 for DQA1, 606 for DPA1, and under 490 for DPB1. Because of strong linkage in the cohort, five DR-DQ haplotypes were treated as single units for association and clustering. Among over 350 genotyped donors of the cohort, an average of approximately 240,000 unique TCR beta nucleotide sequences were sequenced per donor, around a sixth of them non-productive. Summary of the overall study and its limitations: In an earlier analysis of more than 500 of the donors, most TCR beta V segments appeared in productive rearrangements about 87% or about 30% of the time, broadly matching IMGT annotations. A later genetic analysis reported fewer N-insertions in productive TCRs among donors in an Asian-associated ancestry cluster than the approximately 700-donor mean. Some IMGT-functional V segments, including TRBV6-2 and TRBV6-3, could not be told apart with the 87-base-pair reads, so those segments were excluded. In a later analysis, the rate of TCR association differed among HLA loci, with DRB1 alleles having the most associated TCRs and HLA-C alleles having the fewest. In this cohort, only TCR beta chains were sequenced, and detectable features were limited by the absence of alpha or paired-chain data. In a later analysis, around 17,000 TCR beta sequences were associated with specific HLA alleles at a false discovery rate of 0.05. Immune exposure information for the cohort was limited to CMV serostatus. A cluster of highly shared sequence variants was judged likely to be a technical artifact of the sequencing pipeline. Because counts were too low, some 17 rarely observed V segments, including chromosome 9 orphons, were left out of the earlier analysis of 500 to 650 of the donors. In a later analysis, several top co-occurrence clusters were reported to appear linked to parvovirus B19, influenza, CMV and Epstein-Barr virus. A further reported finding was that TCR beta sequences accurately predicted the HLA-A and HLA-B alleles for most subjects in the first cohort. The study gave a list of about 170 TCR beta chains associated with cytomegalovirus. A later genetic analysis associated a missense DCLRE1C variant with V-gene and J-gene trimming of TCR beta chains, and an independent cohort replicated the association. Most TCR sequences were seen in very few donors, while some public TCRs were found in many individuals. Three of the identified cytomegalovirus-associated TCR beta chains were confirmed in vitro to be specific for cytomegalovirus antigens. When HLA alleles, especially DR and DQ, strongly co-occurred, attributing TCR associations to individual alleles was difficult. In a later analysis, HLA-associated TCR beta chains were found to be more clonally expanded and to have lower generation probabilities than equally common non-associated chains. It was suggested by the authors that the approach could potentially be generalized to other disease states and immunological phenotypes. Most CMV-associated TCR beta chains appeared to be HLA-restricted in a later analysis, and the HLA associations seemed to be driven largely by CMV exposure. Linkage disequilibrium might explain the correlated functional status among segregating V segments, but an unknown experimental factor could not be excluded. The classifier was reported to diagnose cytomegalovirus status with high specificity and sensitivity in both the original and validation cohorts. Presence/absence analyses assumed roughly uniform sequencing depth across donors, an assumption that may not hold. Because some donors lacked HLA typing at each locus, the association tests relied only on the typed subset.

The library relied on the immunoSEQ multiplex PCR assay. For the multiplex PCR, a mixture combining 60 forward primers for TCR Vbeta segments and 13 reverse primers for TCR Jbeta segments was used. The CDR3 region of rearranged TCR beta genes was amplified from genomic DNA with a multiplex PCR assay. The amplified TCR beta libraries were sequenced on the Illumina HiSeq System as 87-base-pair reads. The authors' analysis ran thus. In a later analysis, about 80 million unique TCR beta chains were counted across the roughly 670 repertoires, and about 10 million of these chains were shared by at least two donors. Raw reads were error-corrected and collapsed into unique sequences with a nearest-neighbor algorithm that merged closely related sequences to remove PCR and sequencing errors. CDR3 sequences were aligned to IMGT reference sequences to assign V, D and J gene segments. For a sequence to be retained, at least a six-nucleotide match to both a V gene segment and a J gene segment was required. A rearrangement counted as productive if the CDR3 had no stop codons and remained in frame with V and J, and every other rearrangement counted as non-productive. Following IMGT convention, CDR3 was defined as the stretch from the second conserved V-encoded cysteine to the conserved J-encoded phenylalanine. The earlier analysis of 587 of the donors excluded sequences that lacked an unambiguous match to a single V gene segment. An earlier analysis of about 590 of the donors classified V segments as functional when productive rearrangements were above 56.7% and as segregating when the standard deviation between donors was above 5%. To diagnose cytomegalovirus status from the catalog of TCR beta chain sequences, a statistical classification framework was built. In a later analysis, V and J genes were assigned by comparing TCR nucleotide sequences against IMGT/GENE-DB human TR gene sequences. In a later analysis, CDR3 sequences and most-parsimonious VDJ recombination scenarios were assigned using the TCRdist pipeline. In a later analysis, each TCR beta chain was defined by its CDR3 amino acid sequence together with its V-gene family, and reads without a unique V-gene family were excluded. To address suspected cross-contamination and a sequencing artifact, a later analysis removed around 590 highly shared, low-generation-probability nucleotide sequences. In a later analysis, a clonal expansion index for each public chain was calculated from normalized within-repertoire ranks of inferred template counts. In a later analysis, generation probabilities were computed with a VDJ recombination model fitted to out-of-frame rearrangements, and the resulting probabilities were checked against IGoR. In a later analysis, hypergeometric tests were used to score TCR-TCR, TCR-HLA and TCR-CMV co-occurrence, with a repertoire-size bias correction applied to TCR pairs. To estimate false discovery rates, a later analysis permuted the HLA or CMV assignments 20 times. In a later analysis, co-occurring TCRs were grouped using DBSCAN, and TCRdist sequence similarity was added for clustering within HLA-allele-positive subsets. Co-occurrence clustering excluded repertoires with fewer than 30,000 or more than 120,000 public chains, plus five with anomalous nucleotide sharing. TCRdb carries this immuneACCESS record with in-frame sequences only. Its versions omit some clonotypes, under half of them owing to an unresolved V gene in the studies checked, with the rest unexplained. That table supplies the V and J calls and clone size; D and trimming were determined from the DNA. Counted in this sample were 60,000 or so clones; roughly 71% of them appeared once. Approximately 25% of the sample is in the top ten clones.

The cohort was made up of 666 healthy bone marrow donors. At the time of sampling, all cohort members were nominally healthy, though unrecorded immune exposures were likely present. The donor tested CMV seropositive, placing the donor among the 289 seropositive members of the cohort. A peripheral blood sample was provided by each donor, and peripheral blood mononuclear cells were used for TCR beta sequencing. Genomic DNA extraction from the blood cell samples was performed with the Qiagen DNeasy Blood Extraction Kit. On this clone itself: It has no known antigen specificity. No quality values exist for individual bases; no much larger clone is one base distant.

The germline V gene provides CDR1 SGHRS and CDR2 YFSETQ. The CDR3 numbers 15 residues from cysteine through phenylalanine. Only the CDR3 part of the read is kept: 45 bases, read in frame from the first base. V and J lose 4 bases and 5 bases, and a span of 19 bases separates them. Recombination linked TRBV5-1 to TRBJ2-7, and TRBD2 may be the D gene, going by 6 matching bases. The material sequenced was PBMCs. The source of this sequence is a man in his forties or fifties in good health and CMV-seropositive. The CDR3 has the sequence CASSQAGGAPDEQYF. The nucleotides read TGCGCCAGCAGCCAAGCGGGTGGGGCGCCGGACGAGCAGTACTTC.